The rows below give T cell receptor beta chains drawn from one sample of a study of blood T cell repertoires in COVID-19. Using immunoSEQ multiplex PCR, the repertoire was profiled, and TCRdb retains in-frame clones only, with some absent. The sample consists of around 280,000 clones, approximately 86% of them appearing once. Material for sequencing was peripheral blood. The receptor source for this set is a woman aged 25 to 39 who had recovered from COVID-19. Each CDR3 is given with its conserved first and last residue. A D gene is named only where the DNA matches it firmly. Clone size, where shown, is once, few, many, or a class for clones that have expanded.

D gene: TRBD2
J gene: TRBJ2-1
V gene: TRBV20-1
clone size: -
CDR3 DNA: TGCAGTGCTAGTCAACTAGCGGGAGGGCCTTCCTACAATGAGCAGTTCTTC
CDR3 protein: CSASQLAGGPSYNEQFF

D gene: -
J gene: TRBJ1-5
V gene: TRBV6-5
clone size: -
CDR3 DNA: TGTGCCAGCAGTTTAAATGGGGGCCCCAATCAGCCCCAGCATTTT
CDR3 protein: CASSLNGGPNQPQHF

D gene: TRBD1
J gene: TRBJ1-2
V gene: TRBV19
clone size: -
CDR3 DNA: TGTGCCAGTAGTCCACAGGGGGACTATGGCTACACCTTC
CDR3 protein: CASSPQGDYGYTF

D gene: TRBD1
J gene: TRBJ2-3
V gene: TRBV7-3
clone size: -
CDR3 DNA: TGTGCCAGCAGCCCCGGGACAGCCACAGATACGCAGTATTTT
CDR3 protein: CASSPGTATDTQYF

D gene: TRBD2
J gene: TRBJ2-7
V gene: TRBV6-5
clone size: -
CDR3 DNA: TGTGCCAGCAGTTACGGGGAGGGGCCCTACGAGCAGTACTTC
CDR3 protein: CASSYGEGPYEQYF

D gene: TRBD1
J gene: TRBJ1-6
V gene: TRBV7-2
clone size: -
CDR3 DNA: TGTGCCAGCAGCATCCGGGACAGGGTTTCACCCCTCCACTTT
CDR3 protein: CASSIRDRVSPLHF

D gene: TRBD2
J gene: TRBJ2-1
V gene: TRBV27
clone size: -
CDR3 DNA: TGTGCCAGCAGTCCCGGGACTAGCCATGAGCAGTTCTTC
CDR3 protein: CASSPGTSHEQFF

D gene: -
J gene: TRBJ1-2
V gene: TRBV3-1/TRBV3-2
clone size: -
CDR3 DNA: TGTGCCAGCAGCGGAACAGCAACCGGCAAGAATGGCTACACCTTC
CDR3 protein: CASSGTATGKNGYTF

D gene: TRBD2
J gene: TRBJ2-1
V gene: TRBV24-1
clone size: -
CDR3 DNA: TGTGCCACCAGTGATCCGGGACTAGCGGCTAGCTCCTACAATGAGCAGTTCTTC
CDR3 protein: CATSDPGLAASSYNEQFF

D gene: -
J gene: TRBJ2-2
V gene: TRBV6-5
clone size: -
CDR3 DNA: TGTGCCAGCAGCTATGCCAGGGTGAACACCGGGGAGCTGTTTTTT
CDR3 protein: CASSYARVNTGELFF

D gene: -
J gene: TRBJ2-1
V gene: TRBV5-4
clone size: -
CDR3 DNA: TGTGCCAGCAGCTTGCTAACTGGGGGCGACAATGAGCAGTTCTTC
CDR3 protein: CASSLLTGGDNEQFF

D gene: TRBD2
J gene: TRBJ2-2
V gene: TRBV2
clone size: -
CDR3 DNA: TGTGCCAGCAGGGGACTATTGAACACCGGGGAGCTGTTTTTT
CDR3 protein: CASRGLLNTGELFF

D gene: TRBD2
J gene: TRBJ2-7
V gene: TRBV11-1
clone size: -
CDR3 DNA: TGTGCCAGTTCACATAGCGGGGGGAGCTACGAGCAGTACTTC
CDR3 protein: CASSHSGGSYEQYF

D gene: -
J gene: TRBJ2-1
V gene: TRBV29-1
clone size: -
CDR3 DNA: TGCAGCTCAGGCCAGGGTGGCACCTACAATGAGCAGTTCTTC
CDR3 protein: CSSGQGGTYNEQFF

D gene: TRBD1
J gene: TRBJ1-2
V gene: TRBV24-1
clone size: -
CDR3 DNA: TGTGCCACCAGGGACAGGGGCTCGCTTGGCTACACCTTC
CDR3 protein: CATRDRGSLGYTF

D gene: -
J gene: TRBJ2-1
V gene: TRBV19
clone size: -
CDR3 DNA: TGTGCCAGTAGTATAGGAAGCAGGGGACACAATGAGCAGTTCTTC
CDR3 protein: CASSIGSRGHNEQFF

D gene: TRBD2
J gene: TRBJ2-1
V gene: TRBV28
clone size: -
CDR3 DNA: TGTGCCAGCAGTTCACAACCGGGACTACTGAGAAACAATGAGCAGTTCTTC
CDR3 protein: CASSSQPGLLRNNEQFF

D gene: -
J gene: TRBJ2-5
V gene: TRBV4-2
clone size: -
CDR3 DNA: TGTGCCAGCAGCCAAGCGGAAAGAGAGGCCCAGTACTTC
CDR3 protein: CASSQAEREAQYF

D gene: TRBD2
J gene: TRBJ2-7
V gene: TRBV19
clone size: -
CDR3 DNA: TGTGCCAGTTCAGAGGTGCTAGCGGGAGATTACGAGCAGTACTTC
CDR3 protein: CASSEVLAGDYEQYF

D gene: TRBD2
J gene: TRBJ2-3
V gene: TRBV27
clone size: -
CDR3 DNA: TGTGCCAGCAGTGAACTAGCGCTTAGCACAGATACGCAGTATTTT
CDR3 protein: CASSELALSTDTQYF

D gene: TRBD2
J gene: TRBJ2-3
V gene: TRBV18
clone size: -
CDR3 DNA: TGTGCCAGCTCGCCGCCGGGACTAGTAGTAGATACGCAGTATTTT
CDR3 protein: CASSPPGLVVDTQYF

D gene: -
J gene: TRBJ1-1
V gene: TRBV6-5
clone size: few
CDR3 DNA: TGTGCCAGCACCCCCCACGACGGGGGAGAAGCTTTCTTT
CDR3 protein: CASTPHDGGEAFF

D gene: TRBD1
J gene: TRBJ1-3
V gene: TRBV10-3
clone size: -
CDR3 DNA: TGTGCCATCAGTGAGCCGAGACAGGGGGGTGGAAACACCATATATTTT
CDR3 protein: CAISEPRQGGGNTIYF

D gene: TRBD1
J gene: TRBJ1-4
V gene: TRBV12-5
clone size: -
CDR3 DNA: TGTGCTAGTGCCACGGGACAGGGGCGTGAAAAACTGTTTTTT
CDR3 protein: CASATGQGREKLFF

D gene: -
J gene: TRBJ1-1
V gene: TRBV5-1
clone size: once
CDR3 DNA: TGCGCCAGCAGCTTGGGGCTTACAGGACCCACTGAAGCTTTCTTT
CDR3 protein: CASSLGLTGPTEAFF

D gene: -
J gene: TRBJ1-1
V gene: TRBV18
clone size: -
CDR3 DNA: TGTGCCAGCTCACCAGTGGAGCGAAGAGTTGAAGCTTTCTTT
CDR3 protein: CASSPVERRVEAFF

D gene: TRBD1
J gene: TRBJ1-5
V gene: TRBV6-5
clone size: -
CDR3 DNA: TGTGCCATCGGACAGGGCCGCCAGCCCCAGCATTTT
CDR3 protein: CAIGQGRQPQHF

D gene: TRBD1
J gene: TRBJ1-4
V gene: TRBV7-8
clone size: -
CDR3 DNA: TGTGCCAGCGGACAGGATGAAAAACTGTTTTTT
CDR3 protein: CASGQDEKLFF

D gene: -
J gene: TRBJ2-2
V gene: TRBV9
clone size: -
CDR3 DNA: TGTGCCAGCAGCGTAGGATCGGGGTACGGGGAGCTGTTTTTT
CDR3 protein: CASSVGSGYGELFF

D gene: -
J gene: TRBJ1-4
V gene: TRBV18
clone size: -
CDR3 DNA: TGTGCCAGCTCACAAAAGGGGATGGGAACTAATGAAAAACTGTTTTTT
CDR3 protein: CASSQKGMGTNEKLFF

D gene: -
J gene: TRBJ1-2
V gene: TRBV27
clone size: once
CDR3 DNA: TGTGCCAGCAGCAAGCTCGGGGGGAGCGATGGCTACACCTTC
CDR3 protein: CASSKLGGSDGYTF

D gene: TRBD1
J gene: TRBJ2-7
V gene: TRBV28
clone size: -
CDR3 DNA: TGTGCCAGCAGTTCGGACCGGGACAGGGGGCGGGTAGCGGAGCAGTACTTC
CDR3 protein: CASSSDRDRGRVAEQYF

D gene: -
J gene: TRBJ1-2
V gene: TRBV24-1
clone size: -
CDR3 DNA: TGTGCCACCAGTGATCGCGATAACTATGGCTACACCTTC
CDR3 protein: CATSDRDNYGYTF

D gene: -
J gene: TRBJ1-2
V gene: TRBV14
clone size: -
CDR3 DNA: TGTGCCAGCAGCCCAGCCCGGACAATGGGCTACACCTTC
CDR3 protein: CASSPARTMGYTF

D gene: TRBD1
J gene: TRBJ2-7
V gene: TRBV25-1
clone size: -
CDR3 DNA: TGTGCCAGCCGAGACAGGGATTATAACTACGAGCAGTACTTC
CDR3 protein: CASRDRDYNYEQYF

D gene: TRBD1
J gene: TRBJ1-1
V gene: TRBV10-1
clone size: -
CDR3 DNA: TGCGCCAGCAGACGACGAGACAGGGGCACTGAAGCTTTCTTT
CDR3 protein: CASRRRDRGTEAFF

D gene: -
J gene: TRBJ2-3
V gene: TRBV13
clone size: -
CDR3 DNA: TGTGCCAGCAGCAAAAAGACTAGTCTCGCGCAGTATTTT
CDR3 protein: CASSKKTSLAQYF

D gene: -
J gene: TRBJ2-2
V gene: TRBV5-6
clone size: -
CDR3 DNA: TGTGCCAGCAGCTTGGTGCGGGGCCCCGGGGAGCTGTTTTTT
CDR3 protein: CASSLVRGPGELFF

D gene: TRBD2
J gene: TRBJ2-3
V gene: TRBV7-2
clone size: -
CDR3 DNA: TGTGCCAGCAGCCAATCGACTAGCGGGAGTCTTAATACGCAGTATTTT
CDR3 protein: CASSQSTSGSLNTQYF

D gene: -
J gene: TRBJ1-5
V gene: TRBV19
clone size: once
CDR3 DNA: TGTGCCAGTAGTACCACCCATTCCGGGGGCAATCAGCCCCAGCATTTT
CDR3 protein: CASSTTHSGGNQPQHF

D gene: -
J gene: TRBJ2-5
V gene: TRBV7-2
clone size: -
CDR3 DNA: TGTGCCAGCAGCTTGAGTCAGGGAGAGACCCAGTACTTC
CDR3 protein: CASSLSQGETQYF

D gene: TRBD2
J gene: TRBJ2-1
V gene: TRBV27
clone size: -
CDR3 DNA: TGTGCCAGCAGATTAGCGGGAGGTTGGGAGCAGTTCTTC
CDR3 protein: CASRLAGGWEQFF

D gene: -
J gene: TRBJ1-5
V gene: TRBV5-6
clone size: -
CDR3 DNA: TGTGCCAGCAGCTTTAGGGGATCCAGCAATCAGCCCCAGCATTTT
CDR3 protein: CASSFRGSSNQPQHF

D gene: TRBD2
J gene: TRBJ2-1
V gene: TRBV30
clone size: -
CDR3 DNA: TGTGCCTCCCAACTAGCGGGGAGATACAATGAGCAGTTCTTC
CDR3 protein: CASQLAGRYNEQFF

D gene: TRBD1
J gene: TRBJ1-3
V gene: TRBV2
clone size: -
CDR3 DNA: TGTGCCAGCAGTACAGGGGTTTCGGGAAACACCATATATTTT
CDR3 protein: CASSTGVSGNTIYF

D gene: TRBD2
J gene: TRBJ2-7
V gene: TRBV7-2
clone size: -
CDR3 DNA: TGTGCCAGCAGCGTACCACTAGCGGGGGCCACCTACGAGCAGTACTTC
CDR3 protein: CASSVPLAGATYEQYF

D gene: TRBD1
J gene: TRBJ2-5
V gene: TRBV2
clone size: once
CDR3 DNA: TGTGCCAGCAGTGAAAACAGGGGGGAGACCCAGTACTTC
CDR3 protein: CASSENRGETQYF

D gene: TRBD2
J gene: TRBJ2-3
V gene: TRBV9
clone size: -
CDR3 DNA: TGTGCCAGCAGCGGAAAAGGGAGAATAGCGGGAGGAGCCACAGATACGCAGTATTTT
CDR3 protein: CASSGKGRIAGGATDTQYF